This T cell receptor beta chain was sequenced during a study of T cells in Graves' hyperthyroidism and ophthalmopathy. Looked up from germline, CDR1 is WSHSY and CDR2 is SAAADI. The V gene lost 7 bases and the J gene lost 3 bases, with 18 bases spanning the gap. This CDR3 contains 15 residues. Researchers amplified the TCR beta CDR3 regions from RNA transcripts. The primer set for the first-round RT-PCR of the TCR CDR3 was HTBI. One entry per CDR3 protein results from TCRdb running MiXCR on the multiplex PCR reads. The sample holds hundreds of thousands of distinct CDR3 sequences, 14% seen once. Investigators excluded patients with uncontrolled infection, other autoimmune disease, pregnancy or lactation.

The material sequenced was blood. The rearrangement links TRBV10-2 to TRBJ2-5, with D possibly TRBD2 on 6 matching bases. The TCR originated in a woman under 30 with Graves' hyperthyroidism. The CDR3 coding sequence is TGCGCCAGCAACTCCGGAGGGGCCTCCAAAGAGACCCAGTACTTC. Its translation is CASNSGGASKETQYF.